These T cell receptor beta chains were read from a single sample in a study of T cell repertoires in cytomegalovirus infection. One entry per CDR3 protein results from TCRdb running MiXCR on the reads. Of roughly 500,000 distinct CDR3 sequences listed, approximately 16% are singletons. Sequenced material: CD8+ T cells from PBMCs. The source of these receptors is a human donor in good health (CMV status not recorded). Some clones in this sample may be carry-over from other donors' samples. CDR3s include the opening cysteine and the closing phenylalanine or tryptophan. A D gene is named only where the DNA matches it firmly.

TRBD2,TRBV27,CASSSSSGYYNEQFF
.,TRBV12-3/TRBV12-4,CATGTFNQPQHF
TRBD1,TRBV5-1,CASSLGSGPNRGKDTEAFF
TRBD1,TRBV27,CASSQRTGGGGNTIYF
.,TRBV20-1,CSARDKDSPSYEQYF
TRBD1,TRBV27,CASSLFWTGDEQFF
TRBD1,TRBV4-2,CASSQESEGAAGNTIYF
TRBD1,TRBV2,CASKPGQKNEKLFF
.,TRBV10-3,CAISEDWEQYF
.,TRBV12-3/TRBV12-4,CASRTSGQGGAGELFF
.,TRBV2,CASSGPGNTGELFF
.,TRBV20-1,CSAGRRMNTEAFF
TRBD2,TRBV11-2,CASSSWDRGTSGRAYNEQFF
.,TRBV7-9,CASSLDDGANVLTF
.,TRBV10-3,CAISESIGNGDYEQYF
TRBD1,TRBV19,CASSIGTGVAEAFF
TRBD2,TRBV7-9,CASSDSGSYEQYF
.,TRBV13,CASSLRAQQETQYF
.,TRBV9,CASSVGGTGQSGLFF
TRBD2,TRBV5-1,CASSLAAGTNYNEQFF
.,TRBV5-1,CASSLALGPLNTEAFF
TRBD1,TRBV11-3,CASSTTGSYEQYF
TRBD2,TRBV6-5,CASRTSGNNEQFF
TRBD1,TRBV2,CASSEPGQVTKRVWTQYF
.,TRBV11-3,CASSITRSDTQYF
.,TRBV7-8,CASREGRSGELFF
.,TRBV19,CASSIRHPNTEAFF
.,TRBV9,CASSVAGQQETQYF
.,TRBV12-3/TRBV12-4,CASSPGTHGDTQYF
.,TRBV29-1,CSARSLGANVLTF
TRBD1,TRBV7-6,CASSSSGTGNTGELFF